These 11 T cell receptor beta chains were sequenced from one sample in a study of radiation and T cells in renal cell carcinoma. Time point of the sample: baseline pretreatment blood. Treatment meaning: 15 Gy SBRT to primary tumor, nephrectomy 4 weeks later. Only in-frame clones appear in the TCRdb table, and some are missing; sequencing was by immunoSEQ multiplex PCR. The sample holds about 130,000 clones, nearly 90% seen once. Sequenced material: blood, taken from a patient whose treatment included radiotherapy and nephrectomy. These receptors originate from a woman aged 50 to 60 with renal cell carcinoma.

This chain connects TRBV25-1 to TRBJ1-1, with D possibly matching TRBD1 (6 bases). Trimming left V 1 base short and J 1 base short, with 16 bases between. The CDR3 is made up of 17 amino acids. The germline V gene has CDR1 MGHDK and CDR2 SYGVNS. The CDR3 sequence: CASSESSLGDKNTEAFF. The CDR3 bases are TGTGCCAGCAGTGAATCTAGTCTGGGGGACAAGAACACTGAAGCTTTCTTT.

As DNA, the CDR3 is TGCGCCAGCAGCTTGGAGCGGCTAGCGGACGATTACAATGAGCAGTTCTTC. Protein sequence: CASSLERLADDYNEQFF. The chain recombines TRBV5-1 with TRBJ2-1, with TRBD2 matching over 7 bases. V was clipped by 0 bases and J by 4 bases; unmatched bases: 10. This CDR3 has 17 amino acids. Germline lookup yields CDR1 SGHRS and CDR2 YFSETQ. Variable domain in full (rest from reference TRBV5-1 and TRBJ2-1): KAGVTQTPRYLIKTRGQQVTLSCSPISGHRSVSWYQQTPGQGLQFLFEYFSETQRNKGNFPGRFSGRQFSNSRSEMNVSTLELGDSALYLCASSLERLADDYNEQFFGPGTRLTVL.

The chain joins TRBV6-5 to TRBJ1-2; D not certain. Trimming left V 4 bases short and J 4 bases short, with 10 bases between. Germline CDR1 and CDR2: MNHEY and SVGAGI. This CDR3 spans 13 amino acids. The DNA of the CDR3 is TGTGCCAGCAGTTCCTCAGGAGTCTATGGCTACACCTTC. Protein sequence: CASSSSGVYGYTF.

The J gene is TRBJ1-3, the V gene TRBV6-1; D remains unclear. Trimming cost V 2 bases and J 4 bases, with 15 bases left between them. CDR1 is MNHNS and CDR2 is SASEGT in the germline V gene. The CDR3 loop spans 16 amino acids. The CDR3: CASSETLLPGGNTIYF. The DNA for the CDR3 is TGTGCCAGCAGTGAAACTTTACTGCCGGGAGGAAACACCATATATTTT.

V is TRBV11-1 and J is TRBJ2-7, with D possibly being TRBD1 (5 bases). V lost 1 base and J 3 bases, leaving 7 bases between the germline ends. The CDR3 contains 13 residues. Germline V gives CDR1 SGHAT, CDR2 FQDESV (reference sequence). The CDR3 loop is CASSLGQSYEQYF. In DNA form, the CDR3 reads TGTGCCAGCAGCTTAGGACAGAGCTACGAGCAGTACTTC.

V is TRBV15 and J is TRBJ2-7; D possibly uses TRBD1 or TRBD2 (5 bases each). V was cut by 0 bases and J by 3 bases, with 12 bases left in between. Germline V gives CDR1 LNHNV, CDR2 YYDKDF (reference sequence). The CDR3 sequence is 15 residues long. The CDR3 here is CATSRDRGVSYEQYF. CDR3 coding DNA: TGTGCCACCAGCAGAGATCGAGGGGTTAGCTACGAGCAGTACTTC.

The chain recombines TRBV4-3 with TRBJ2-7, with D tentatively TRBD2 (6 bases). Germline values: CDR1 LGHNA, CDR2 YSLEER. The CDR3 consists of 16 residues. V was trimmed by 0 bases and J by 1 base, leaving 13 bases between them. Here the CDR3 reads CASSQESGTDSYEQYF. For the CDR3, the DNA is TGCGCCAGCAGCCAAGAATCAGGGACTGATTCCTACGAGCAGTACTTC.

The chain combines TRBV6-5 with TRBJ2-2; D uncertain. Germline V gene lookup returns CDR1 MNHEY and CDR2 SVGAGI. Trimming took 7 bases from V and 1 from J, leaving 4 bases between them. This CDR3 comprises 12 residues. CDR3 sequence reads: CASTENTGELFF. CDR3 nucleotide sequence: TGTGCCAGCACAGAGAACACCGGGGAGCTGTTTTTT.

The CDR3 loop is CASSDVALGGYTF. The CDR3 DNA sequence: TGTGCCAGCAGTGATGTCGCCCTTGGTGGCTACACCTTC. The J gene is TRBJ1-2, the V gene TRBV25-1; the D is unclear. In germline, CDR1 is MGHDK, CDR2 SYGVNS. Trimming left V 3 bases short and J 7 bases short, with 12 bases between. The CDR3 has 13 amino acids.

The CDR3 loop reads CASSFYRGGTEAFF. The DNA for the CDR3 is TGCGCCAGCAGCTTTTACAGGGGTGGTACTGAAGCTTTCTTT. The chain carries TRBV5-1 and TRBJ1-1; TRBD1 agrees at 7 bases. The CDR3 length is 14 residues. The trim removed 2 bases at V and 5 bases at J, leaving 6 bases unmatched. Per germline, CDR1 SGHRS and CDR2 YFSETQ.

This clone has just one count. CDR3 protein: CASSTPAIAGGRNEQYF. DNA of the CDR3: TGTGCCAGCTCGACCCCGGCTATAGCGGGGGGGAGGAACGAGCAGTACTTC. This chain uses TRBV2 with TRBJ2-7, with 11 bases that match TRBD2. The CDR3 contains 17 residues. Germline loops: CDR1 SNHLY, CDR2 FYNNEI. With V trimmed by 8 bases and J by 5 bases, 17 bases remained unmatched.